Presented here are 19 T cell receptor beta chains from one specimen sequenced in a study of regulatory T cells in long-lasting Graves disease. The time point here: persistent/refractory GD, antithyroid drugs over 5 years with positive TRAb. From RNA extracted from PBMCs, the TCR library was made. Through Arm-PCR of CDR3 regions and iRepertoire HTBI primers, TCR beta libraries were built. One entry per CDR3 protein results from TCRdb running MiXCR on the multiplex PCR reads. The sample has around 460,000 distinct CDR3 sequences, roughly 21% seen once. Source: peripheral blood mononuclear cells (PBMCs), taken when the disease was refractory, from a patient treated with antithyroid drugs. These receptors were obtained from a female donor with Graves disease.

This clonotype has a count of ten or more. As DNA, the CDR3 is TGCAGTGCTAGAGATCAGCCAGGTCGCGGCTACACCTTC. This encodes CSARDQPGRGYTF. J is TRBJ1-2 and V is TRBV20-1; the D is unclear. The CDR3 has 13 amino acids. V was trimmed by 0 bases and J by 8 bases, leaving 13 bases between them. Germline V gene sequence: CDR1 DFQATT, CDR2 SNEGSKA (reference sequence).

There are a few counts of this clonotype. The genes are TRBV7-9 and TRBJ2-2, with D hard to call. The CDR3 consists of 15 residues. Germline lookup yields CDR1 SEHNR and CDR2 FQNEAQ (reference sequence). Trimming shortened V by 4 bases and J by 2 bases, and 11 bases separated the two germline ends. The CDR3 loop is CASSCLGNNTGELFF. The CDR3 DNA reads TGTGCCAGCAGCTGCCTTGGGAACAACACCGGGGAGCTGTTTTTT.

The count of this clonotype is one. The chain employs TRBV14 and TRBJ1-2; 11 nucleotides align to TRBD1. J gave up 6 bases and V 4 bases, and 4 bases lay outside the gene matches. In germline, CDR1 is SGHDN, CDR2 FVKESK. The CDR3 consists of 14 residues. CDR3 residues: CASSLVDRGHGYTF. The DNA of the CDR3 is TGTGCCAGCAGCCTGGTGGACAGGGGGCATGGCTACACCTTC.

As to this clonotype: With a much larger clone just one base away, this may be a read error. The gene calls are TRBV5-1 and TRBJ1-1; 9 bases map to TRBD1. The CDR3 is 17 amino acids. CDR1 and CDR2 (germline): SGHRS, YFSETQ. The CDR3 region has the DNA TGCGCCAGCAACTTGGGTTCAACGGGACAGGGAAACACTGAAGCTTTCTTT. Amino acids: CASNLGSTGQGNTEAFF.

This clonotype was counted many times. This sequence joins TRBV19 and TRBJ1-2; D not resolved. V lost 3 bases and J lost 7, with 9 bases in between. Germline values: CDR1 LNHDA, CDR2 SQIVND (reference sequence). The CDR3 is 12 residues long. CDR3 DNA: TGTGCCAGTAGTATTTACGGCGTTGGCTACACCTTC. It yields the protein CASSIYGVGYTF. Based on the CDR3 plus reference TRBV19 and TRBJ1-2, the full variable domain is DGGITQSPKYLFRKEGQNVTLSCEQNLNHDAMYWYRQDPGQGLRLIYYSQIVNDFQKGDIAEGYSVSREKKESFPLTVTSAQKNPTAFYLCASSIYGVGYTFGSGTRLTVV.

This clonotype was observed at least ten times. The V and J genes are TRBV5-5 and TRBJ2-5, with D possibly TRBD1 on 5 matching bases. The CDR3 totals 16 residues. Germline values: CDR1 SGHKS, CDR2 YYEKEE (reference sequence). Trimming took off 2 bases at V and 5 bases at J, with 19 bases between the two ends. The CDR3 nucleotides are TGTGCCAGCAGCTTCGCCGACAGCACGTTTCTGGAGACCCAGTACTTC. Translation: CASSFADSTFLETQYF.

The rearrangement uses TRBV3-1 and TRBJ2-5; possibly TRBD2 for D (5 bases). This CDR3 is built from 14 residues. CDR1 is LGHDT and CDR2 is YNNKEL in the germline V gene (reference sequence). Trimming stripped 3 bases from V and 3 bases from J, with 11 bases between. In DNA form, the CDR3 reads TGTGCCAGCAGCCACTGGACGGGAAAAGAGACCCAGTACTTC. This codes for CASSHWTGKETQYF.

This clonotype was counted many times. J is TRBJ2-7 and V is TRBV6-1, with 8 bases lining up with TRBD1. The germline V gene encodes CDR1 MNHNS and CDR2 SASEGT. Trimming removed 8 bases from V and 1 base from J; junction bases left unmatched: 7. The CDR3 sequence is 14 residues long. The CDR3 region is CASLRTGTSYEQYF. DNA of the CDR3: TGTGCCAGCTTGAGGACAGGGACTTCCTACGAGCAGTACTTC.

A note on this clonotype: A much larger clone differs by one base, so this may be a read error. The genes are TRBV12-3 or TRBV12-4 and TRBJ1-1; D gene uncertain. The CDR3 consists of 14 residues. V lost 7 bases and J 0 bases, leaving 12 bases between the germline ends. CDR3 bases: TGTGCCAGCACCTCCGGACGGATGAACACTGAAGCTTTCTTT. Amino acid sequence: CASTSGRMNTEAFF.

The gene calls are TRBV4-1 and TRBJ1-2; TRBD1 matches 7 bases. The CDR3 loop spans 15 amino acids. Per the germline V gene, CDR1 is MGHRA and CDR2 is YSYEKL. V was clipped by 4 bases and J by 1 base; unmatched bases: 6. CDR3: CASSRSDRLNYGYTF. DNA of the CDR3: TGCGCCAGCAGCCGTTCGGACAGGCTTAACTATGGCTACACCTTC.

The table lists this clonotype with many counts. The genes are TRBV28 and TRBJ2-5; possibly TRBD2 for D (5 bases). Germline V gene sequence: CDR1 MDHEN, CDR2 SYDVKM. This CDR3 region has 12 residues. The germline V and J ends were trimmed by 5 bases and 14 bases, with 18 bases remaining between them. CDR3 bases: TGTGCCAGCAGTCCTCTAGGAGAGGGAAACTACTTC. Its translation is CASSPLGEGNYF.

The chain has TRBV5-4 and TRBJ2-3; D unclear. CDR1 is SGHNT, CDR2 YYREEE, per germline (reference sequence). The CDR3 consists of 16 residues. Trimming stripped 1 base from V and 0 bases from J, with 12 bases between. CDR3 in amino acids: CASSLTLQTSTDTQYF. Here the CDR3 DNA reads TGTGCCAGCAGCTTGACACTTCAGACCAGCACAGATACGCAGTATTTT.

This clonotype was observed many times. The chain employs TRBV27 and TRBJ2-7, with 9 nucleotides matching TRBD2. The ends lost 2 bases at V and 3 bases at J; junction bases unmatched: 5. Germline values: CDR1 MNHEY, CDR2 SMNVEV (reference sequence). This CDR3 is 15 amino acids long. The CDR3 DNA reads TGTGCCAGCAGTTTAGAGACTAGCGGAAACTACGAGCAGTACTTC. This encodes CASSLETSGNYEQYF.

The sample holds many counts of this clonotype. V gene TRBV9 combines with J gene TRBJ1-2; D ambiguous. Germline assignment: CDR1 SGDLS and CDR2 YYNGEE. This CDR3 contains 16 residues. V was clipped by 4 bases and J by 1 base, with 17 bases between them. In nucleotides, the CDR3 is TGTGCCAGCAGCCAGACGGTAGGGCGGGATAACTATGGCTACACCTTC. Translating it yields CASSQTVGRDNYGYTF.

V gene TRBV28 combines with J gene TRBJ2-1, with 7 bases matching TRBD2. Germline CDR1 and CDR2: MDHEN and SYDVKM. This CDR3 has 13 residues. The junction had 15 bases not matched to a gene; V was cut back by 6 bases and J by 16 bases. CDR3 amino acids: CASSSHSSGLNFF. The DNA for the CDR3 is TGTGCCAGCAGCTCACATAGTAGCGGGTTAAACTTCTTC.

This clonotype was picked up many times. The rearrangement joins TRBV6-1 to TRBJ2-5, with D tentatively TRBD1 (6 bases). There are 15 residues in the CDR3. V was cut by 6 bases and J by 3 bases, with 17 bases left in between. CDR1 and CDR2 from the germline V gene are MNHNS and SASEGT. For the CDR3, the DNA is TGTGCCAGCAGCCGCCCCGCGACAGGCAAAGAGACCCAGTACTTC. It is translated as CASSRPATGKETQYF.

In the case of this clonotype: An end of the junction differs from the germline gene, which may be a read error. The V call is TRBV7-3, the J call TRBJ2-2; D remains ambiguous. The CDR3 runs to 12 residues. Germline assignment: CDR1 SGHTA and CDR2 FQGTGA. The CDR3 nucleotides are TGTACCAGCAGCTTATTCGCCGGGGAGCTGTTTTTT. It translates to CTSSLFAGELFF.

The chain employs TRBV5-1 and TRBJ2-1, with D maybe TRBD2 (6 bases). Trimming took off 8 bases at V and 9 bases at J, with 21 bases between the two ends. Germline V gives CDR1 SGHRS, CDR2 YFSETQ. The CDR3 runs 14 residues. The DNA for the CDR3 is TGCGCCAGTGCTAGCGTAGGCTACAGCGGTGAGCAGTTCTTC. Encoded protein: CASASVGYSGEQFF. The full variable domain, with the rest looked up from reference TRBV5-1 and TRBJ2-1, is KAGVTQTPRYLIKTRGQQVTLSCSPISGHRSVSWYQQTPGQGLQFLFEYFSETQRNKGNFPGRFSGRQFSNSRSEMNVSTLELGDSALYLCASASVGYSGEQFFGPGTRLTVL.

The gene calls are TRBV30 and TRBJ1-5, with a tentative D call TRBD1 (5 bases). Germline CDR1 GTSNPN, CDR2 SVGIG (reference sequence). There are 12 residues in the CDR3. The V gene lost 1 base and the J gene lost 5 bases, with 6 bases spanning the gap. CDR3 in amino acids: CAWSEGYQPQHF. The CDR3 DNA follows: TGTGCCTGGAGTGAGGGGTATCAGCCCCAGCATTTT.